Presented here are 16 T cell receptor beta chains from one specimen sequenced in a study of cytomegalovirus exposure and HLA in healthy donors. Vbeta (60) and Jbeta (13) primers were used in the PCR. Some clones are missing from TCRdb's copy, which holds only in-frame ones; the method was immunoSEQ multiplex PCR. Of roughly 180,000 clones in the sample, 60% to 80% are singletons; the top ten hold about 14%. Material for sequencing was PBMCs. The receptors stem from a man aged 50 or older in good health and CMV-seropositive.

The CDR3 reads CASSRGQGNLYGYTF. The CDR3 DNA sequence: TGTGCCAGCAGCCGAGGACAGGGAAATTTGTATGGCTACACCTTC. The rearrangement links TRBV11-2 to TRBJ1-2; 8 nucleotides line up with TRBD1. Per germline, CDR1 SGHAT and CDR2 FQNNGV. This CDR3 contains 15 residues. With V trimmed by 5 bases and J by 5 bases, 10 bases remained unmatched.

This clone was counted a few times. CDR3 sequence: CASSQDRLYGTVNEKLFF. In DNA form, the CDR3 reads TGCGCCAGCAGCCAAGATCGGCTTTACGGGACAGTGAATGAAAAACTGTTTTTT. This chain links TRBV4-3 with TRBJ1-4; 7 bases fit TRBD1. The CDR3 covers 18 residues. Germline V CDR1 and CDR2: LGHNA, YSLEER. Trimming cost V 0 bases and J 5 bases; bases outside gene matches: 12.

This clone was seen only a few times. This rearrangement joins TRBV7-9 to TRBJ1-1, with 8 bases fitting TRBD1. Germline V CDR1 and CDR2: SEHNR, FQNEAQ (reference sequence). The CDR3 consists of 15 residues. V shed 8 bases and J 0 bases; nucleotides not matched to a gene: 8. CDR3 amino acids: CASQQRQGLNTEAFF. In DNA, the CDR3 is TGTGCCAGCCAGCAACGACAGGGGCTGAACACTGAAGCTTTCTTT.

V is TRBV29-1 and J is TRBJ2-1, with 9 bases that match TRBD1. Germline V gives CDR1 SQVTM, CDR2 ANQGSEA. The V segment lost 8 bases and the J segment 7 bases; nucleotides outside the gene matches: 15. This CDR3 contains 15 residues. CDR3: CSITSGTGLVNEQFF. As DNA, the CDR3 is TGCAGCATAACTTCCGGGACAGGGTTAGTGAATGAGCAGTTCTTC.

The chain has TRBV14 and TRBJ1-3; D perhaps matches TRBD1 (5 bases). CDR1 and CDR2 (germline): SGHDN, FVKESK. Trimming stripped 4 bases from V and 1 base from J, with 5 bases between. The CDR3 consists of 13 residues. The CDR3 region is CASSPGSGNTIYF. The CDR3 coding sequence is TGTGCCAGCAGCCCAGGGTCTGGAAACACCATATATTTT.

The CDR3 DNA reads TGCGCCAGCAGCTCCCCGACAGCCGAAAGACAGAACACCGGGGAGCTGTTTTTT. Protein: CASSSPTAERQNTGELFF. The chain uses TRBV5-1 and TRBJ2-2; D perhaps matches TRBD1 (5 bases). V lost 3 bases, J lost 1 base, and 19 bases lay in between. Germline CDR1 SGHRS, CDR2 YFSETQ. The CDR3 runs to 18 residues.

Notes on this clone: Other DNA sequences in the sample encode the same CDR3. The chain carries TRBV9 and TRBJ2-3; 9 positions match TRBD2. Germline CDR1 reads SGDLS; CDR2 reads YYNGEE. V shed 3 bases and J 2 bases; nucleotides not matched to a gene: 4. This CDR3 is built from 15 residues. The CDR3 DNA reads as TGTGCCAGCAGCGCCAGCGGGGGGAACACAGATACGCAGTATTTT. It specifies CASSASGGNTDTQYF.

On this clone: Different DNA sequences within this sample yield the same CDR3. The chain recombines TRBV7-2 with TRBJ1-3, with D hard to call. The CDR3 length is 14 residues. Deletions cut 1 base from V and 4 bases from J, with 8 bases between. In germline, CDR1 is SGHTA, CDR2 FQGNSA. Here the CDR3 reads CASSLGPSGNTIYF. CDR3 nucleotides: TGTGCCAGCAGCTTAGGGCCCTCCGGAAACACCATATATTTT.

This chain links TRBV6-1 with TRBJ2-2; 15 positions agree with TRBD2. With V trimmed by 5 bases and J by 9 bases, 4 bases remained unmatched. From germline, CDR1 is MNHNS and CDR2 SASEGT. This CDR3 comprises 15 residues. The CDR3 region is CASSRTSGGARELFF. In DNA form, the CDR3 reads TGTGCCAGCAGTAGGACTAGCGGGGGGGCTAGGGAGCTGTTTTTT.

V gene TRBV28 combines with J gene TRBJ2-1; 8 nucleotides agree with TRBD1. Germline V gene lookup returns CDR1 MDHEN and CDR2 SYDVKM. The V segment lost 5 bases and the J segment 0 bases; nucleotides outside the gene matches: 3. The CDR3 runs 15 residues. Here the CDR3 DNA reads TGTGCCAGCAGTGCAGGGGGCAGCTCCTACAATGAGCAGTTCTTC. Protein sequence: CASSAGGSSYNEQFF.

This rearrangement joins TRBV7-3 to TRBJ2-7; 8 bases fit TRBD1. The CDR3 has 13 amino acids. V shed 5 bases and J 5 bases; nucleotides not matched to a gene: 5. Germline V gene sequence: CDR1 SGHTA, CDR2 FQGTGA. The CDR3 nucleotides read TGTGCCAGCAGCAAGGACAGGGTTCACGAGCAGTACTTC. Its protein product is CASSKDRVHEQYF. Combining the CDR3 with reference TRBV7-3 and TRBJ2-7 gives the whole variable domain GAGVSQTPSNKVTEKGKYVELRCDPISGHTALYWYRQSLGQGPEFLIYFQGTGAADDSGLPNDRFFAVRPEGSVSTLKIQRTERGDSAVYLCASSKDRVHEQYFGPGTRLTVT.

This clone occurred a few times. The chain employs TRBV6-4 and TRBJ2-3; 9 bases line up with TRBD2. This CDR3 is 15 amino acids long. Germline trimming cut 6 bases from V and 4 bases from J; bases unmatched to any gene: 8. Germline CDR1 and CDR2: MRHNA and SNTAGT. The CDR3, as DNA: TGTGCCAGCAGCGAGTCTTCTAGCGGGGCAGATACGCAGTATTTT. Protein sequence: CASSESSSGADTQYF.

The rearrangement joins TRBV5-1 to TRBJ1-3; D ambiguous. The CDR3 runs to 14 residues. Germline V CDR1 and CDR2: SGHRS, YFSETQ. V lost 5 bases to trimming and J lost 0 bases, with 9 bases between them. The chain's CDR3 is CASRVESSGNTIYF. The CDR3 bases are TGCGCCAGCAGAGTAGAGAGCTCTGGAAACACCATATATTTT.

The chain combines TRBV7-2 with TRBJ2-3; D is unresolved. V lost 3 bases to trimming and J lost 5 bases, with 6 bases between them. From germline, CDR1 is SGHTA and CDR2 FQGNSA. The length of the CDR3 is 12 residues. This CDR3 reads CASSFYGDTQYF. For the CDR3, the DNA is TGTGCCAGCAGCTTTTACGGAGATACGCAGTATTTT.

The chain uses TRBV19 and TRBJ1-4, with a possible D match to TRBD1 (5 bases). The CDR3 runs 17 residues. Trimming cost V 0 bases and J 7 bases, with 18 bases left between them. The germline gives CDR1 LNHDA, CDR2 SQIVND (reference sequence). In DNA form, the CDR3 reads TGTGCCAGTAGTATAGAACGGAGCCTGTTAGGGGCTGAAAAACTGTTTTTT. It specifies CASSIERSLLGAEKLFF. Drawing the rest from reference TRBV19 and TRBJ1-4, the complete variable domain is DGGITQSPKYLFRKEGQNVTLSCEQNLNHDAMYWYRQDPGQGLRLIYYSQIVNDFQKGDIAEGYSVSREKKESFPLTVTSAQKNPTAFYLCASSIERSLLGAEKLFFGSGTQLSVL.

V is TRBV5-4 and J is TRBJ1-4; no definite D call. The CDR3 length is 14 residues. V was cut by 3 bases and J by 3 bases, with 9 bases left in between. The germline CDR1 and CDR2 sequences are SGHNT and YYREEE (reference sequence). CDR3 residues: CASSWQASNEKLFF. CDR3 DNA sequence: TGTGCCAGCAGCTGGCAGGCCTCTAATGAAAAACTGTTTTTT.